This TCR beta chain was retrieved from a study of blood T cell repertoires in COVID-19. The data were produced by immunoSEQ multiplex PCR, yet TCRdb's version contains in-frame clones alone and is incomplete. The sample has 80,000 or so clones, less than 95% seen once. Germline V gives CDR1 SGHTA, CDR2 FQGNSA. The CDR3 is made up of 14 amino acids. The V gene lost 6 bases and the J gene lost 6 bases, with 18 bases spanning the gap. The clonotype was recovered from a woman in her forties or fifties in a cohort sampled during active COVID-19. Sequenced material: peripheral blood. The chain uses TRBV7-2 and TRBJ2-7; TRBD2 is a possible D gene (6 bases). CDR3 bases: TGTGCCAGCAGACGTGGAGCGGGCCCTCTCGAGCAGTACTTC. It codes for CASRRGAGPLEQYF.